This TCR beta chain derives from a study of shared clonotypes between healthy human individuals. The study, taken as a whole, reports: A small donor pool kept down the genetic and exposure-history diversity that was represented.

V was shortened by 1 base and J by 0 bases, with 7 bases between the two germline ends. This CDR3 contains 15 residues. Germline CDR1 and CDR2: LGHNA and YNFKEQ. This clone was observed a single time. What it recognizes is unknown. Profiling relied on immunoSEQ multiplex PCR, and the TCRdb table lists in-frame clones only, not all of them. Among approximately 440,000 clones listed, around 77% were seen once. Sequenced sample: PBMCs. The chain carries TRBV4-2 and TRBJ1-3; the D is unclear. The TCR sequence derives from a woman between 40 and 55 years old in good health. Some clones in this sample may be carry-over from other donors' samples. CDR3 region: CASSQVTGSGNTIYF. The CDR3 DNA follows: TGTGCCAGCAGCCAAGTTACGGGCTCTGGAAACACCATATATTTT.